The rows below give T cell receptor beta chains drawn from one sample of a study of blood T cell repertoires in COVID-19. Some clones are missing from TCRdb's copy, which holds only in-frame ones; the method was immunoSEQ multiplex PCR. The top ten clones hold roughly 16% of a sample with about 120,000 clones, around three quarters of them seen once. The material sequenced was peripheral blood. The receptors derive from a man in his 60s with active or convalescent COVID-19. CDR3s include the opening cysteine and the closing phenylalanine or tryptophan. The D gene is left open where the match is weak. Clone sizes are given selectively: once, few, many, or a class where the clone is expanded.

J gene: TRBJ2-7; D gene: TRBD1; clone size: .; V gene: TRBV6-5; CDR3 DNA: TGTGCCAGCAGTTACTTCGGGACAGGACATTACGAGCAGTACTTC; CDR3 protein: CASSYFGTGHYEQYF
J gene: TRBJ1-3; D gene: .; clone size: once; V gene: TRBV7-6; CDR3 DNA: TGTGCCAGCAGCTTAGGGGGGGATTTAGGGCGGTATGGAAACACCATATATTTT; CDR3 protein: CASSLGGDLGRYGNTIYF
J gene: TRBJ2-1; D gene: .; clone size: .; V gene: TRBV5-1; CDR3 DNA: TGCGCCAGCAGCGCCGGGACACAAATCGGTGAGCAGTTCTTC; CDR3 protein: CASSAGTQIGEQFF
J gene: TRBJ2-5; D gene: .; clone size: once; V gene: TRBV5-1; CDR3 DNA: TGCGCCAGCAGCTTGGCCACCGGGGATGAGACCCAGTACTTC; CDR3 protein: CASSLATGDETQYF
J gene: TRBJ2-5; D gene: .; clone size: .; V gene: TRBV18; CDR3 DNA: TGTGCCAGCTCACCTTACAGGGAATTAGAGACCCAGTACTTC; CDR3 protein: CASSPYRELETQYF
J gene: TRBJ2-7; D gene: TRBD2; clone size: few; V gene: TRBV29-1; CDR3 DNA: TGCAGCGCCTTAAGGGGAGGGTTCTACGAGCAGTACTTC; CDR3 protein: CSALRGGFYEQYF
J gene: TRBJ1-3; D gene: .; clone size: .; V gene: TRBV7-6; CDR3 DNA: TGTGCCAGCAGCCCGGGGGGGCAGAGATATTTCTCTGGAAACACCATATATTTT; CDR3 protein: CASSPGGQRYFSGNTIYF
J gene: TRBJ2-7; D gene: TRBD1; clone size: .; V gene: TRBV27; CDR3 DNA: TGTGCCAGCAGGCGGGGGACAGGGGCCTACGAGCAGTACTTC; CDR3 protein: CASRRGTGAYEQYF
J gene: TRBJ2-7; D gene: .; clone size: .; V gene: TRBV19; CDR3 DNA: TGTGCCAGTAGTATCCAGGGGGGCGAATACGAGCAGTACTTC; CDR3 protein: CASSIQGGEYEQYF
J gene: TRBJ2-1; D gene: TRBD2; clone size: .; V gene: TRBV19; CDR3 DNA: TGTGCCAGTAGTATAAGGCTAGCGGGAGGCCTCAATGAGCAGTTCTTC; CDR3 protein: CASSIRLAGGLNEQFF
J gene: TRBJ2-3; D gene: TRBD1; clone size: .; V gene: TRBV7-9; CDR3 DNA: TGTGCCAGCAGCCTAAACAGGGGATTTGCAGATACGCAGTATTTT; CDR3 protein: CASSLNRGFADTQYF
J gene: TRBJ2-7; D gene: .; clone size: once; V gene: TRBV30; CDR3 DNA: TGTGCCTCCTTTAAACAGGCTTCCTACGAGCAGTACTTC; CDR3 protein: CASFKQASYEQYF
J gene: TRBJ2-3; D gene: TRBD1; clone size: .; V gene: TRBV2; CDR3 DNA: TGTGCCAGCAGTGATAGGCTAGGGACAGGGGGAGATACGCAGTATTTT; CDR3 protein: CASSDRLGTGGDTQYF
J gene: TRBJ2-3; D gene: .; clone size: .; V gene: TRBV29-1; CDR3 DNA: TGCAGCGCCCACAGGGGACTTAGCACAGATACGCAGTATTTT; CDR3 protein: CSAHRGLSTDTQYF
J gene: TRBJ2-7; D gene: TRBD1; clone size: .; V gene: TRBV19; CDR3 DNA: TGTGCCAGTAGTACCCCCGACAGGGGCTACGAGCAGTACTTC; CDR3 protein: CASSTPDRGYEQYF
J gene: TRBJ1-5; D gene: .; clone size: .; V gene: TRBV18; CDR3 DNA: TGTGCCAGCTCACAGATCCGGGACAAAAAGCCCCAGCATTTT; CDR3 protein: CASSQIRDKKPQHF
J gene: TRBJ1-5; D gene: TRBD1; clone size: .; V gene: TRBV19; CDR3 DNA: TGTGCCAGCAGACAGGGGCTTCAGCCCCAGCATTTT; CDR3 protein: CASRQGLQPQHF
J gene: TRBJ1-6; D gene: .; clone size: .; V gene: TRBV10-3; CDR3 DNA: TGTGCCACAACGTCAGTTGGGCAGGGGAGTGTTAGAAATAATTCACCCCTCCACTTT; CDR3 protein: CATTSVGQGSVRNNSPLHF
J gene: TRBJ1-6; D gene: .; clone size: few; V gene: TRBV10-3; CDR3 DNA: TGTGCCATCAGTGAGTCAGGACAGACCTATAATTCACCCCTCCACTTT; CDR3 protein: CAISESGQTYNSPLHF
J gene: TRBJ2-3; D gene: TRBD2; clone size: .; V gene: TRBV5-4; CDR3 DNA: TGTGCCAGCAGCCCGGGACTAGCGGAAAGTGATTTT; CDR3 protein: CASSPGLAESDF
J gene: TRBJ2-7; D gene: .; clone size: .; V gene: TRBV28; CDR3 DNA: TGTGCCAGCAGTTTATCCCTTGACGGAGACTCCTACGAGCAGTACTTC; CDR3 protein: CASSLSLDGDSYEQYF
J gene: TRBJ1-5; D gene: .; clone size: once; V gene: TRBV5-4; CDR3 DNA: TGTGCCAGCAGCTTGGGCGGGGGTCAGCCCCAGCATTTT; CDR3 protein: CASSLGGGQPQHF
J gene: TRBJ1-4; D gene: .; clone size: once; V gene: TRBV29-1; CDR3 DNA: TGCAGCGTTTGGGGGGGGCAGAATGAAAAACTGTTTTTT; CDR3 protein: CSVWGGQNEKLFF
J gene: TRBJ1-1; D gene: .; clone size: .; V gene: TRBV19; CDR3 DNA: TGTGCCAGTAGTATTGACGAGTCAGGCACTGAAGCTTTCTTT; CDR3 protein: CASSIDESGTEAFF
J gene: TRBJ2-3; D gene: TRBD2; clone size: few; V gene: TRBV9; CDR3 DNA: TGTGCCAGCAGCATCGGGGGGATCCGCACAGATACGCAGTATTTT; CDR3 protein: CASSIGGIRTDTQYF
J gene: TRBJ2-7; D gene: .; clone size: .; V gene: TRBV7-9; CDR3 DNA: TGTGCCAGCAGTTATACGGGGGAGAGCGACGAGCAGTACTTC; CDR3 protein: CASSYTGESDEQYF
J gene: TRBJ1-3; D gene: TRBD1; clone size: few; V gene: TRBV27; CDR3 DNA: TGTGCCAGCAGTTTATCCCCCGGGACAGTGAATGGAAACACCATATATTTT; CDR3 protein: CASSLSPGTVNGNTIYF
J gene: TRBJ2-3; D gene: .; clone size: .; V gene: TRBV18; CDR3 DNA: TGTGCCAGCTCACGGGGATCAAGTGGGAGAACAGATACGCAGTATTTT; CDR3 protein: CASSRGSSGRTDTQYF
J gene: TRBJ2-5; D gene: .; clone size: once; V gene: TRBV7-8; CDR3 DNA: TGTGCCAGCAGCTTAAATCGGGGGGCGGAGACCCAGTACTTC; CDR3 protein: CASSLNRGAETQYF
J gene: TRBJ1-4; D gene: .; clone size: .; V gene: TRBV19; CDR3 DNA: TGTGCCAGTAGTATAGGACAGACCACAACTAATGAAAAACTGTTTTTT; CDR3 protein: CASSIGQTTTNEKLFF
J gene: TRBJ2-5; D gene: TRBD1; clone size: few; V gene: TRBV7-2; CDR3 DNA: TGTGCCAGCAGCCACGGACAGGGGGCGCTTGAGACCCAGTACTTC; CDR3 protein: CASSHGQGALETQYF
J gene: TRBJ2-2; D gene: .; clone size: .; V gene: TRBV6-4; CDR3 DNA: TGTGCCGTAGACGGATCAGGGGTCACCGGGGAGCTGTTTTTT; CDR3 protein: CAVDGSGVTGELFF
J gene: TRBJ2-7; D gene: TRBD2; clone size: .; V gene: TRBV10-3; CDR3 DNA: TGTGCCATCAGTGAGGGACTAGCGGGGAGCTCCTACGAGCAGTACTTC; CDR3 protein: CAISEGLAGSSYEQYF
J gene: TRBJ2-7; D gene: .; clone size: few; V gene: TRBV5-8; CDR3 DNA: TGTGCCAGCAGCCGTACCAGGGGGGCCTACGAGCAGTACTTC; CDR3 protein: CASSRTRGAYEQYF
J gene: TRBJ2-7; D gene: TRBD2; clone size: .; V gene: TRBV3-1/TRBV3-2; CDR3 DNA: TGTGCCAGCAGCCAAGTCCGGCAGGGACTAGCGGGAGGCGAGCAGTACTTC; CDR3 protein: CASSQVRQGLAGGEQYF
J gene: TRBJ1-1; D gene: TRBD1; clone size: .; V gene: TRBV13; CDR3 DNA: TGTGCCAGCAGCTCAGACAGGGGCGTGGGCACTGAAGCTTTCTTT; CDR3 protein: CASSSDRGVGTEAFF
J gene: TRBJ1-1; D gene: TRBD1; clone size: .; V gene: TRBV19; CDR3 DNA: TGTGCCAGTAGTATGGACAGGCAGAACACTGAAGCTTTCTTT; CDR3 protein: CASSMDRQNTEAFF
J gene: TRBJ2-4; D gene: .; clone size: .; V gene: TRBV15; CDR3 DNA: TGTGCCACCAGCAGAGATCGGACAGCCCTTAATCTAGCCAAAAACATTCAGTACTTC; CDR3 protein: CATSRDRTALNLAKNIQYF
J gene: TRBJ2-7; D gene: .; clone size: .; V gene: TRBV6-2/TRBV6-3; CDR3 DNA: TGTGCCAGCAACCCGACAGTTTCCTACGAGCAGTACTTC; CDR3 protein: CASNPTVSYEQYF
J gene: TRBJ1-1; D gene: TRBD1; clone size: few; V gene: TRBV4-1; CDR3 DNA: TGCGCCAGCAGCCAAGATAAAGGGGACAGGGGGCTTTGGTACACTGAAGCTTTCTTT; CDR3 protein: CASSQDKGDRGLWYTEAFF
J gene: TRBJ2-1; D gene: TRBD2; clone size: .; V gene: TRBV9; CDR3 DNA: TGTGCCAGCACACTAGCGGGGGATCCCTACAATGAGCAGTTCTTC; CDR3 protein: CASTLAGDPYNEQFF
J gene: TRBJ1-5; D gene: .; clone size: .; V gene: TRBV2; CDR3 DNA: TGTGCCAGCAGTGGAGGCGAGAGCCGTCCTCAGCCCCAGCATTTT; CDR3 protein: CASSGGESRPQPQHF
J gene: TRBJ2-7; D gene: TRBD2; clone size: .; V gene: TRBV19; CDR3 DNA: TGTGCCGGGGGAGGAGCGGGAGGCGAGCAGTACTTC; CDR3 protein: CAGGGAGGEQYF
J gene: TRBJ2-6; D gene: .; clone size: few; V gene: TRBV19; CDR3 DNA: TGTGCCAGTAGTATAAACCCGAGCTCTGGGGCCAACGTCCTGACTTTC; CDR3 protein: CASSINPSSGANVLTF
J gene: TRBJ2-1; D gene: TRBD2; clone size: .; V gene: TRBV11-2; CDR3 DNA: TGTGCCAGCAGCTTTGGACTAGCGGGATACAATGAGCAGTTCTTC; CDR3 protein: CASSFGLAGYNEQFF
J gene: TRBJ1-1; D gene: TRBD1; clone size: .; V gene: TRBV9; CDR3 DNA: TGTGCCAGCAGCGTACAGGGGGGGAACACTGAAGCTTTCTTT; CDR3 protein: CASSVQGGNTEAFF
J gene: TRBJ2-6; D gene: .; clone size: .; V gene: TRBV7-2; CDR3 DNA: TGTGCCAGCAGCTTAGTGACTGTCCGGGCCAACGTCCTGACTTTC; CDR3 protein: CASSLVTVRANVLTF
J gene: TRBJ1-6; D gene: TRBD1; clone size: .; V gene: TRBV27; CDR3 DNA: TGTGCCAGCAGTTTCGGACAGGGGTATGATTCACCCCTCCACTTT; CDR3 protein: CASSFGQGYDSPLHF
J gene: TRBJ1-1; D gene: .; clone size: .; V gene: TRBV27; CDR3 DNA: TGTGCCAGTGGACAGTTCATGAACACTGAAGCTTTCTTT; CDR3 protein: CASGQFMNTEAFF
J gene: TRBJ2-5; D gene: TRBD2; clone size: .; V gene: TRBV7-3; CDR3 DNA: TGTGCCAGCAGCTGGGGGGGGATCCAAGAGACCCAGTACTTC; CDR3 protein: CASSWGGIQETQYF
J gene: TRBJ2-1; D gene: .; clone size: .; V gene: TRBV7-2; CDR3 DNA: TGTGCCAGCAGCTCTATGGTGGGCTATGAGCAGTTCTTC; CDR3 protein: CASSSMVGYEQFF